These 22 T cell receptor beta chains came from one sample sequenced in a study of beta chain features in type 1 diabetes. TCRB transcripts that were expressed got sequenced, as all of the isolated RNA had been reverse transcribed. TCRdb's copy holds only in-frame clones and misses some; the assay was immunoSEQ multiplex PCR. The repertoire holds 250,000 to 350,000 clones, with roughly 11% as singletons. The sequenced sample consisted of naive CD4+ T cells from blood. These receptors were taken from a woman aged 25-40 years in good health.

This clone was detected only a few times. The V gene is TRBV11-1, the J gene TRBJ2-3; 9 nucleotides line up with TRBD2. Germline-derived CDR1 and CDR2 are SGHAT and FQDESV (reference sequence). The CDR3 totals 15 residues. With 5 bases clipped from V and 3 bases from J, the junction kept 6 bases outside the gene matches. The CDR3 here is CASSLRLADTDTQYF. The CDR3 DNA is TGTGCCAGCAGCCTCCGACTAGCGGATACAGATACGCAGTATTTT.

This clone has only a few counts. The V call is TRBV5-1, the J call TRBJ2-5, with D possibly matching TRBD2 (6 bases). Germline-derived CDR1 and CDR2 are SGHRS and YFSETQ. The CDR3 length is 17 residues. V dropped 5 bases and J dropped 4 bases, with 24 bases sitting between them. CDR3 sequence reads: CASSRGTGQGGPETQYF. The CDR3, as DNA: TGCGCCAGCAGTCGGGGGACCGGGCAGGGAGGTCCAGAGACCCAGTACTTC.

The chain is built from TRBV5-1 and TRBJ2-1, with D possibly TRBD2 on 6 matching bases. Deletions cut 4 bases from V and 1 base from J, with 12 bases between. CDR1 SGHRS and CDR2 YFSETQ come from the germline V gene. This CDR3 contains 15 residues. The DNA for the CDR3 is TGCGCCAGCAGCCCGGGAGAAGCGTCCTACAATGAGCAGTTCTTC. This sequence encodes CASSPGEASYNEQFF.

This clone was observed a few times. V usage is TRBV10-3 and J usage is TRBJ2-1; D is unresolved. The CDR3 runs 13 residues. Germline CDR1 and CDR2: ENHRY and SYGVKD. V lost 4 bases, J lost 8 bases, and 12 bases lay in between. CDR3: CAISGSLRDEQFF. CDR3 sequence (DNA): TGTGCCATCAGTGGGAGTCTGAGAGATGAGCAGTTCTTC.

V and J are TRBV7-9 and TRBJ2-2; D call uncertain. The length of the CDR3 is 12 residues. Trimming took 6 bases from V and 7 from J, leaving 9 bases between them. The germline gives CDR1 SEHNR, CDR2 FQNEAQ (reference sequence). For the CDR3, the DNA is TGTGCCAGCAGTTCCATGAGCGGGGAGCTGTTTTTT. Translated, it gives CASSSMSGELFF.

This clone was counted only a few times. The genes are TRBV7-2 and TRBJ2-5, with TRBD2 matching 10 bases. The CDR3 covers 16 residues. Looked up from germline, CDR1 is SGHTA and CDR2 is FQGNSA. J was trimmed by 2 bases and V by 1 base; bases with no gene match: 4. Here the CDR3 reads CASSLGTSGYQETQYF. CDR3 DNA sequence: TGTGCCAGCAGCTTAGGGACTAGCGGATATCAAGAGACCCAGTACTTC.

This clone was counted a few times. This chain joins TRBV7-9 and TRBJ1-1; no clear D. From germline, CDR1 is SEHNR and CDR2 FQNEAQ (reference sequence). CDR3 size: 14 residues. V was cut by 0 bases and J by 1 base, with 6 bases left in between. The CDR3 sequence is CASSLASGNTEAFF. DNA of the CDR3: TGTGCCAGCAGCTTAGCGAGCGGGAACACTGAAGCTTTCTTT.

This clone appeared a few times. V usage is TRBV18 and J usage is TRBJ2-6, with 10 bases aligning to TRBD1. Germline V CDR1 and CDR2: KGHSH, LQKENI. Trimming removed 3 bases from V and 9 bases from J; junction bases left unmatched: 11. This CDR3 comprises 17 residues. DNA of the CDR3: TGTGCCAGCTCACCCCGACAGGGGGCGATGGACGGCAACGTCCTGACTTTC. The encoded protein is CASSPRQGAMDGNVLTF.

DNA of the CDR3: TGTGCCAGCGCGACCGACAGGGCGGGAGAGACCCAGTACTTC. Translating it yields CASATDRAGETQYF. V and J are TRBV6-6 and TRBJ2-5; 7 nucleotides match TRBD1. This CDR3 spans 14 amino acids. The ends lost 8 bases at V and 4 bases at J; junction bases unmatched: 10. Per germline, CDR1 MNHNY and CDR2 SVGAGI (reference sequence).

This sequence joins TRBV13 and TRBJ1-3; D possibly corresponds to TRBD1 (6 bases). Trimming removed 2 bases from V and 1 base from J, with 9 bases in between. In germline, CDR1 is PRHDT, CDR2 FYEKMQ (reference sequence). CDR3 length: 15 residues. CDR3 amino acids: CASSLPGASGNTIYF. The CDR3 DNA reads TGTGCCAGCAGCTTACCAGGGGCTTCTGGAAACACCATATATTTT.

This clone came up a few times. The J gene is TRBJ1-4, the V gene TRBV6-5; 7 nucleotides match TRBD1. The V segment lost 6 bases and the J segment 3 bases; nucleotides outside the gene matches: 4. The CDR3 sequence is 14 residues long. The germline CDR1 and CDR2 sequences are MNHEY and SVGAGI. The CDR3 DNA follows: TGTGCCAGCAGCCTGACAGGGTCTAATGAAAAACTGTTTTTT. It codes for CASSLTGSNEKLFF.

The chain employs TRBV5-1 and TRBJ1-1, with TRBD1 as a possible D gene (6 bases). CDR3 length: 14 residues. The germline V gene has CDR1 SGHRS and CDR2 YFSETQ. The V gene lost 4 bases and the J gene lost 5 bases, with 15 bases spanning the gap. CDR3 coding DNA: TGCGCCAGCAGCCTGGGACACCCTGGGACTGAAGCTTTCTTT. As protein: CASSLGHPGTEAFF.

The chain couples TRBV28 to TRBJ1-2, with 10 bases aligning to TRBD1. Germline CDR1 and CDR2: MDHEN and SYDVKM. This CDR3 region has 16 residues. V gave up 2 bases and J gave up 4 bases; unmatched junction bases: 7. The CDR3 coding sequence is TGTGCCAGCAGTTTAGCGACAGGGGGCGACCTCTATGGCTACACCTTC. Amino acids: CASSLATGGDLYGYTF.

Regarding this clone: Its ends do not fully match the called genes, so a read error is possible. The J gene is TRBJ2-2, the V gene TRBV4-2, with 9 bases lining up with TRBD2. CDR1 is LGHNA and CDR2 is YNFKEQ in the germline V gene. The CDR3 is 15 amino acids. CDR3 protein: CASSPPSGNSGELFF. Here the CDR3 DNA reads TGTGCCAGCAGTCCACCTAGCGGGAACAGCGGGGAGCTGTTTTTT.

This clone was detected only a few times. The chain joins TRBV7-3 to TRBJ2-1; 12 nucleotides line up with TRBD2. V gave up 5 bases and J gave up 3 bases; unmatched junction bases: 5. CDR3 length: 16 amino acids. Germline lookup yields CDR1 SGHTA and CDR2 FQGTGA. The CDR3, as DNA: TGTGCCAGCAGCCTGACTAGCGGGAGTGTCTACAATGAGCAGTTCTTC. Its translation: CASSLTSGSVYNEQFF.

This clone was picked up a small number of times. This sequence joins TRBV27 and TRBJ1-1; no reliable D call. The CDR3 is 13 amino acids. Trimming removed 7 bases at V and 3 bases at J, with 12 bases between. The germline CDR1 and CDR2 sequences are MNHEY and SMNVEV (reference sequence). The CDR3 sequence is CASTGDLDTEAFF. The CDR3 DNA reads TGTGCCAGCACCGGGGATTTGGACACTGAAGCTTTCTTT.

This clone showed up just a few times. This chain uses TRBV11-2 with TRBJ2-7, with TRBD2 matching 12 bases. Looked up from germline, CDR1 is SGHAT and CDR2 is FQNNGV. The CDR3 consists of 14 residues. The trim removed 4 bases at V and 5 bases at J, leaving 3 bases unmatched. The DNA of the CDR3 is TGTGCCAGCAGCTCGACTAGCGGGAGTCACGAGCAGTACTTC. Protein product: CASSSTSGSHEQYF.

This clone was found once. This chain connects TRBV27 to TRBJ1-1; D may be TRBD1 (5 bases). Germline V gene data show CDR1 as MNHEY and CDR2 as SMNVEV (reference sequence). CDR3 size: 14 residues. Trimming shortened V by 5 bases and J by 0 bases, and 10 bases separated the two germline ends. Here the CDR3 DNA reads TGTGCCAGCAGTACTCCGGGGGTGAACACTGAAGCTTTCTTT. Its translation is CASSTPGVNTEAFF.

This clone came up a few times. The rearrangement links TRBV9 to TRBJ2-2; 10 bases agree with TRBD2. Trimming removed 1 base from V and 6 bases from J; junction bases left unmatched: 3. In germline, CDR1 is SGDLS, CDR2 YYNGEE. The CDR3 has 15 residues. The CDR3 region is CASSVLAGVPGELFF. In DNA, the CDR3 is TGTGCCAGCAGCGTACTAGCGGGAGTTCCCGGGGAGCTGTTTTTT.

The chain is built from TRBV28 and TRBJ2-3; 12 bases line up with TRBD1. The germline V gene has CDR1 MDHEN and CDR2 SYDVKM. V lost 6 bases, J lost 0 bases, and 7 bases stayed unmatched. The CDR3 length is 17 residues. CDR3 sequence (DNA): TGTGCCAGCAGCCTTCCGGGACAGGGGGCGAGCACAGATACGCAGTATTTT. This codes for CASSLPGQGASTDTQYF.

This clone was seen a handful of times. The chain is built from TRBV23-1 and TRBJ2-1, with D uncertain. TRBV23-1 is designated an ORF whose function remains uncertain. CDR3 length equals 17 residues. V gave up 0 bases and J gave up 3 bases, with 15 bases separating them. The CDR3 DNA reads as TGCGCCAGCAGTCAATCCCCGTTGCGAGGAGACTACAATGAGCAGTTCTTC. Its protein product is CASSQSPLRGDYNEQFF.

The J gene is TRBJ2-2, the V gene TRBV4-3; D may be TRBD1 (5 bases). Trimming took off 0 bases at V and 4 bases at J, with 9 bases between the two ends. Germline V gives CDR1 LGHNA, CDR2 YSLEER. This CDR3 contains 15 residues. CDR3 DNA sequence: TGCGCCAGCAGCCAAGATCAGGGTTTCACCGGGGAGCTGTTTTTT. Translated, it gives CASSQDQGFTGELFF.